This paragraph covers one TCR beta chain sequence. Its antigen remains unidentified. Data came from immunoSEQ multiplex PCR; TCRdb stores just in-frame clones and leaves some out. This table has hundreds of thousands of clones, 90% to 97% appearing once. This record comes from a study of shared clonotypes between healthy human individuals. At the level of the study: CD8 memory received one plate per donor, CD8 naive two, CD4 memory three and CD4 naive three.

Naive CD8 isolation took CD45RO-negative cells positively selected for CCR7 and excluded terminally differentiated effector memory CD45RA+ cells. Donors were healthy HIV-negative adults without recent acute infections or vaccinations. Findings and caveats of the study: Among the subsets, naive ones generally showed larger estimated richness than memory ones. Some naive CD4 clonotypes, roughly 4.5%, turned up in common across a few donors.

The V segment lost 4 bases and the J segment 6 bases; nucleotides outside the gene matches: 11. Germline V lookup: CDR1 MGHRA, CDR2 YSYEKL. The CDR3 has 16 amino acids. Sample: naive CD8+ T cells sorted from blood. V and J are TRBV4-1 and TRBJ2-3; 9 bases align to TRBD2. The source of this sequence is a woman aged 25-40 years in good health. This chain's CDR3 is CASSLLAGVSGDTQYF. CDR3 bases: TGCGCCAGCAGCCTACTAGCGGGTGTTTCGGGGGATACGCAGTATTTT.